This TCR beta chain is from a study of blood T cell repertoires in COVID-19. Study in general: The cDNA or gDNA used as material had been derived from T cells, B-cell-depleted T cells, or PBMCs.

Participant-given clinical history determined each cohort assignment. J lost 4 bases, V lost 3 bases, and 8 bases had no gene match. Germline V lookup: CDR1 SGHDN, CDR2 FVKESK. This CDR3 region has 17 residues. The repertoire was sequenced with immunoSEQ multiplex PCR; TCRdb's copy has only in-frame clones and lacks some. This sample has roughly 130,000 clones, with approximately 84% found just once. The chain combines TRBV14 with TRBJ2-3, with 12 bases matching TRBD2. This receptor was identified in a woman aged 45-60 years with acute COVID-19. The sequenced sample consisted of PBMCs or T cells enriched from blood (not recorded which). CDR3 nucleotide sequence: TGTGCCAGCAGCCAGGCTGGACTAGCGGGACTGGCAGATACGCAGTATTTT. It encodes CASSQAGLAGLADTQYF.